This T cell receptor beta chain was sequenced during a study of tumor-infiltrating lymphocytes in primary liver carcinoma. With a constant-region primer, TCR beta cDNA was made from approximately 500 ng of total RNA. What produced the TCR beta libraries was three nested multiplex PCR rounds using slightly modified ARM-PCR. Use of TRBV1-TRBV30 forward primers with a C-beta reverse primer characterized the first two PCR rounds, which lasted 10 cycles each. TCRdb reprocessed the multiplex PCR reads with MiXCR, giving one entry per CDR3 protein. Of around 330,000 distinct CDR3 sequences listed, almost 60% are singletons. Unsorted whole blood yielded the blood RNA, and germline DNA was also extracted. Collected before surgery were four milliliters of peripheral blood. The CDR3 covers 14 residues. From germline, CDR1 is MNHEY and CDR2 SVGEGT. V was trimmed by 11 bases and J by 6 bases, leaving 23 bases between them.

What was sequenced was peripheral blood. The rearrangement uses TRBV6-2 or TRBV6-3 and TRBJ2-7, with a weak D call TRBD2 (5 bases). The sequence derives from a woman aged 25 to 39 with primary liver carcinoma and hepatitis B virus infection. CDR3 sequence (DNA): TGTGCCCCCACCCGGGGAGCCCACTGGTGCGAGCAGTACTTC. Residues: CAPTRGAHWCEQYF.